The 22 T cell receptor beta chains below all came from one sample that was sequenced in a study of vaccination effects on CD4 cells after COVID-19. Produced via immunoSEQ multiplex PCR; TCRdb's table is partial and in-frame only. The sample lists some 68,000 clones, approximately 75% occurring once. Peptide-pool stimulation followed by sequencing identified expanded antigen-specific CD4+ clonotypes in the ViraFEST assay. Following culture for around 10 days, CD4+ T cells were isolated. Vaccinees lacked prior SARS-CoV-2 infection and tested negative for nucleocapsid antibodies. Antigens of these TCRs are unknown. This material consisted of CD4+ T cells from PBMCs cultured with HCoV-OC43 spike peptides, taken before COVID-19 vaccination. Subset indicated: HCoV-OC43 spike overlapping peptide pool stimulation. All receptors derive from a human donor who received a COVID-19 vaccine.

The gene calls are TRBV5-6 and TRBJ1-1; D is uncertain. The CDR3 totals 16 residues. Deletions cut 2 bases from V and 1 base from J, with 15 bases between. Looked up from germline, CDR1 is SGHDT and CDR2 is YYEEEE. The CDR3 loop is CASSFVLGSENTEAFF. In DNA form, the CDR3 reads TGTGCCAGCAGCTTCGTCCTTGGCAGCGAGAACACTGAAGCTTTCTTT. The variable domain in full, completed from reference TRBV5-6 and TRBJ1-1, reads DAGVTQSPTHLIKTRGQQVTLRCSPKSGHDTVSWYQQALGQGPQFIFQYYEEEERQRGNFPDRFSGHQFPNYSSELNVNALLLGDSALYLCASSFVLGSENTEAFFGQGTRLTVV.

The V call is TRBV21-1, the J call TRBJ2-1; the D call TRBD1 from the table was never checked on the DNA. TRBV21-1 is designated a pseudogene. This CDR3 spans 17 amino acids. The CDR3 protein is CASSKRFTRAGYNEQFF. The CDR3 DNA is TGTGCCAGCAGCAAAAGGTTCACCAGGGCTGGCTACAATGAGCAGTTCTTC.

This rearrangement joins TRBV11-3 to TRBJ2-2; D not certain. This CDR3 contains 12 residues. Looked up from germline, CDR1 is SGHNT and CDR2 is YENEEA. The V end lost 2 bases, the J end lost 6 bases, and 4 bases lay between the germline ends. The CDR3 DNA reads as TGTGCCAGCAGCTTACTTGCCGGGGAGCTGTTTTTT. Translated, it gives CASSLLAGELFF.

V usage is TRBV5-1 and J usage is TRBJ1-5; weak D call: TRBD1 (5 bases). CDR3 length: 15 amino acids. V lost 0 bases to trimming and J lost 3 bases, with 10 bases between them. Germline V gene data show CDR1 as SGHRS and CDR2 as YFSETQ. CDR3 sequence reads: CASSLAGGFNQPQHF. CDR3 bases: TGCGCCAGCAGCTTGGCCGGGGGGTTCAATCAGCCCCAGCATTTT.

The count of this clone is one. This rearrangement joins TRBV9 to TRBJ1-2, with 8 bases lining up with TRBD1. Trimming cost V 5 bases and J 7 bases; bases outside gene matches: 10. In germline, CDR1 is SGDLS, CDR2 YYNGEE. The CDR3 has 14 amino acids. For the CDR3, the DNA is TGTGCCAGCAGTCCGACAGGGGTAATGTCTGGCTACACCTTC. This codes for CASSPTGVMSGYTF.

This clone showed up just a few times. V and J are TRBV18 and TRBJ1-6; D possibly corresponds to TRBD1 (5 bases). V was trimmed by 3 bases and J by 7 bases, leaving 22 bases between them. The CDR3 runs to 18 residues. Germline assignment: CDR1 KGHSH and CDR2 LQKENI. In DNA, the CDR3 is TGTGCCAGCTCACCCACCTCCTACGGGACGTCGGAGAATTCACCCCTCCACTTT. Residues: CASSPTSYGTSENSPLHF. Combining the CDR3 with reference TRBV18 and TRBJ1-6 gives the whole variable domain NAGVMQNPRHLVRRRGQEARLRCSPMKGHSHVYWYRQLPEEGLKFMVYLQKENIIDESGMPKERFSAEFPKEGPSILRIQQVVRGDSAAYFCASSPTSYGTSENSPLHFGNGTRLTVT.

The V call is TRBV5-6, the J call TRBJ1-3; D gene uncertain. The germline V and J ends were trimmed by 1 base and 1 base, with 9 bases remaining between them. CDR1 and CDR2 (germline): SGHDT, YYEEEE. This CDR3 spans 15 amino acids. The CDR3 nucleotides read TGTGCCAGCAGCTTGCGTGCGGGATCTGGAAACACCATATATTTT. It codes for CASSLRAGSGNTIYF.

This chain's CDR3 is CASSLAGFGNTIYF. The CDR3, as DNA: TGTGCCAGCAGTTTAGCAGGGTTCGGAAACACCATATATTTT. The V and J genes are TRBV27 and TRBJ1-3, with D possibly matching TRBD1 (5 bases). Germline V gene lookup returns CDR1 MNHEY and CDR2 SMNVEV (reference sequence). The V end lost 2 bases, the J end lost 4 bases, and 9 bases lay between the germline ends. This CDR3 comprises 14 residues.

The chain joins TRBV5-1 to TRBJ1-5; a possible D gene is TRBD1 (6 bases). V shed 2 bases and J shed 7 bases, with 19 bases lying between them. This CDR3 region has 16 residues. The germline V gene has CDR1 SGHRS and CDR2 YFSETQ. The CDR3 protein is CASSFMLDRRRQPQHF. The CDR3 DNA reads as TGCGCCAGCAGCTTCATGCTCGACAGGAGGAGGCAGCCCCAGCATTTT.

This clone was recorded once. The rearrangement links TRBV19 to TRBJ2-1; D remains ambiguous. CDR1 LNHDA and CDR2 SQIVND come from the germline V gene (reference sequence). The CDR3 runs to 13 residues. V was clipped by 6 bases and J by 7 bases, with 13 bases between them. The CDR3 sequence: CASRTGYGNEQFF. The CDR3 coding sequence is TGTGCCAGTAGAACCGGCTATGGGAATGAGCAGTTCTTC.

The V gene is TRBV18, the J gene TRBJ1-2, with D hard to call. There are 14 residues in the CDR3. Between the trimmed V and J ends, which lost 2 bases and 7 bases, there was a span of 14 bases. Germline loops: CDR1 KGHSH, CDR2 LQKENI. CDR3 coding DNA: TGTGCCAGCTCACCATCCGATCTTTCAGGTGGCTACACCTTC. Translated, it gives CASSPSDLSGGYTF. The full variable domain, with the rest looked up from reference TRBV18 and TRBJ1-2, is NAGVMQNPRHLVRRRGQEARLRCSPMKGHSHVYWYRQLPEEGLKFMVYLQKENIIDESGMPKERFSAEFPKEGPSILRIQQVVRGDSAAYFCASSPSDLSGGYTFGSGTRLTVV.

The genes are TRBV7-9 and TRBJ1-1; possible D gene TRBD1, 6 bases. The CDR3 spans 17 residues. CDR1 is SEHNR, CDR2 FQNEAQ, per germline (reference sequence). Trimming left V 4 bases short and J 0 bases short, with 18 bases between. CDR3 in DNA: TGTGCCAGCAGCTCACGAACAGGGTTAGCCATGAACACTGAAGCTTTCTTT. Its protein product is CASSSRTGLAMNTEAFF.

The chain employs TRBV5-1 and TRBJ2-2; TRBD1 aligns across 8 bases. CDR3 length: 14 residues. Per germline, CDR1 SGHRS and CDR2 YFSETQ. The J segment lost 8 bases and the V segment lost 4 bases, leaving 7 bases of the junction unmatched. Written as DNA, the CDR3 is TGCGCCAGCAGCCCCGACAGGGGTGGTGGGGAGCTGTTTTTT. Its translation: CASSPDRGGGELFF.

The chain couples TRBV10-2 to TRBJ1-1; D perhaps matches TRBD1 (5 bases). Germline-derived CDR1 and CDR2 are WSHSY and SAAADI. The CDR3 is 12 amino acids. Trimming removed 7 bases at V and 0 bases at J, with 6 bases between. The CDR3 spells CASKTVNTEAFF. CDR3 DNA sequence: TGCGCCAGCAAGACAGTGAACACTGAAGCTTTCTTT.

The CDR3 nucleotides are TGTGCCAGTGCGACTAGCGGGGGGACCTACAATGAGCAGTTCTTC. This sequence encodes CASATSGGTYNEQFF. The gene calls are TRBV19 and TRBJ2-1; TRBD2 matches 13 bases. The CDR3 is 15 amino acids. The junction had 3 bases not matched to a gene; V was cut back by 8 bases and J by 2 bases. Germline V CDR1 and CDR2: LNHDA, SQIVND (reference sequence).

This chain links TRBV5-5 with TRBJ1-5, with unresolved D. CDR3 length: 16 amino acids. Germline loops: CDR1 SGHKS, CDR2 YYEKEE (reference sequence). V dropped 4 bases and J dropped 4 bases, with 18 bases sitting between them. The CDR3 region is CASSLVGGSDNQPQHF. CDR3 coding DNA: TGTGCCAGCAGCCTCGTCGGAGGCTCCGATAATCAGCCCCAGCATTTT.

The rearrangement links TRBV5-1 to TRBJ2-2, with TRBD1 identical over 7 bases. The CDR3 covers 15 residues. Unmatched junction bases numbered 5, after V lost 3 bases and J lost 3 bases. The V gene's germline CDR1 is SGHRS and CDR2 YFSETQ. CDR3 nucleotide sequence: TGCGCCAGCAGCTCATCAGGGGGATACACCGGGGAGCTGTTTTTT. This encodes CASSSSGGYTGELFF.

The rearrangement joins TRBV5-4 to TRBJ2-2; a possible D gene is TRBD1 (6 bases). Germline CDR1 and CDR2: SGHNT and YYREEE (reference sequence). Deletions cut 0 bases from V and 2 bases from J, with 11 bases between. The CDR3 has 16 residues. CDR3 coding DNA: TGTGCCAGCAGCTTGGGTACAGGGTTTAACACCGGGGAGCTGTTTTTT. It is translated as CASSLGTGFNTGELFF.

The chain has TRBV30 and TRBJ2-3; TRBD1 might be the D (6 bases). The CDR3 is 11 amino acids. V was trimmed by 1 base and J by 8 bases, leaving 7 bases between them. CDR1 is GTSNPN and CDR2 is SVGIG in the germline V gene (reference sequence). CDR3 region: CAWSAGVTQYF. The CDR3, as DNA: TGTGCCTGGAGTGCAGGGGTTACGCAGTATTTT.

The genes are TRBV29-1 and TRBJ2-1; D gene unclear. V was pared by 4 bases and J by 4 bases, with 11 bases between. Germline CDR1 is SQVTM and CDR2 is ANQGSEA. There are 13 residues in the CDR3. The chain's CDR3 is CSVADSLYNEQFF. The CDR3 bases are TGCAGCGTTGCCGACTCACTATACAATGAGCAGTTCTTC.

The chain has TRBV28 and TRBJ2-7; 9 nucleotides match TRBD1. Germline CDR1 is MDHEN and CDR2 is SYDVKM. J lost 1 base, V lost 6 bases, and 7 bases had no gene match. This CDR3 comprises 15 residues. The CDR3: CASSRDRARSYEQYV. In DNA form, the CDR3 reads TGTGCCAGCAGCAGGGACAGGGCGCGGTCCTACGAGCAGTACGTC.

In its sample, this clone was seen a few times. The rearrangement uses TRBV5-4 and TRBJ2-7, with D perhaps matching TRBD1 (6 bases). V was cut by 5 bases and J by 3 bases, with 18 bases left in between. CDR3 length: 15 residues. CDR1 SGHNT and CDR2 YYREEE come from the germline V gene (reference sequence). The CDR3 sequence is CASRTGTLQHYEQYV. The CDR3 region has the DNA TGTGCCAGCAGGACCGGGACACTACAACACTACGAGCAGTACGTC.